One and the same sample provided the 16 T cell receptor beta chains below, sequenced in a study of a mutant IDH1 vaccine in newly diagnosed glioma. Regarding time point: week 23, last vaccination. Every vaccine dose comprised 300 ug of mutant IDH1 20-mer peptide plus topical imiquimod. Repertoires were generated with immunoSEQ multiplex PCR, while TCRdb's copy carries only in-frame clones and drops some. In the table there are about 33,000 clones, roughly 88% of which are singletons. These receptors' antigens are unknown. This sample comprised PBMCs, obtained from a glioma patient whose treatment included an IDH1 peptide vaccine. The receptors were sampled from a man between 40 and 49 years old with glioma.

The V gene is TRBV5-1, the J gene TRBJ2-7, with 9 bases matching TRBD1. The V segment lost 4 bases and the J segment 6 bases; nucleotides outside the gene matches: 11. This CDR3 is built from 15 residues. Germline CDR1 SGHRS, CDR2 YFSETQ. For the CDR3, the DNA is TGCGCCAGCAGCGATCCGGGGACAGGGATTGGCGAGCAGTACTTC. Translated: CASSDPGTGIGEQYF.

In this sample, this clone turned up once. V gene TRBV5-1 combines with J gene TRBJ2-5; D may match TRBD1 or TRBD2 (5 bases each). The CDR3 length is 15 residues. With 2 bases removed from V and 5 bases from J, the gap between germline ends came to 16 bases. From germline, CDR1 is SGHRS and CDR2 YFSETQ. The CDR3 DNA reads TGCGCCAGCAGCTTACAGTGGGGGTCCGCCGAGACCCAGTACTTC. Its protein product is CASSLQWGSAETQYF.

V and J are TRBV29-1 and TRBJ2-7; TRBD1 is a possible D gene (6 bases). Germline CDR1 SQVTM, CDR2 ANQGSEA. The CDR3 consists of 15 residues. The ends were cut back, 4 bases at V and 4 bases at J, with 20 bases in the middle. DNA for the CDR3: TGCAGCGTTGTAGACAGGCCCCAGGTGGGATACGAGCAGTACTTC. The encoded protein is CSVVDRPQVGYEQYF.

CDR3 residues: CASSFASGGLYNEQFF. In nucleotides, the CDR3 is TGCGCCAGCAGCTTTGCTAGCGGGGGTCTGTACAATGAGCAGTTCTTC. The chain carries TRBV5-1 and TRBJ2-1; TRBD2 matches 10 bases. There are 16 residues in the CDR3. Germline V gene sequence: CDR1 SGHRS, CDR2 YFSETQ. V was pared by 2 bases and J by 4 bases, with 6 bases of the junction left unmatched.

V is TRBV5-4 and J is TRBJ2-1, with 10 bases aligning to TRBD2. CDR3 length: 15 residues. CDR1 and CDR2 (germline): SGHNT, YYREEE (reference sequence). With 2 bases clipped from V and 8 bases from J, the junction kept 7 bases outside the gene matches. DNA for the CDR3: TGTGCCAGCAGCTTAATACTAGCGGGGAAGGATGAGCAGTTCTTC. Its translation: CASSLILAGKDEQFF.

This sequence joins TRBV7-9 and TRBJ1-2; D gene ambiguous. The V end lost 5 bases, the J end lost 2 bases, and 12 bases lay between the germline ends. Germline values: CDR1 SEHNR, CDR2 FQNEAQ (reference sequence). This CDR3 spans 14 amino acids. The CDR3 sequence is CASSQGRMNYGYTF. The CDR3 nucleotides read TGTGCCAGCAGCCAAGGACGGATGAACTATGGCTACACCTTC.

V is TRBV7-8 and J is TRBJ2-2; 10 positions agree with TRBD2. V gave up 6 bases and J gave up 10 bases; unmatched junction bases: 23. Germline V CDR1 and CDR2: SGHVS, FQNEAQ. The CDR3 is made up of 19 amino acids. This CDR3 is CASRPYPLAGDRNGEELFF. CDR3 nucleotide sequence: TGTGCCAGCAGACCTTACCCCCTAGCGGGAGATAGAAACGGGGAGGAGCTGTTTTTT.

The CDR3 protein is CASRLDLGSNYGYTF. The CDR3 DNA sequence: TGTGCCAGCAGATTAGACCTAGGGTCGAACTATGGCTACACCTTC. This rearrangement joins TRBV28 to TRBJ1-2; D gene ambiguous. Germline CDR1 MDHEN, CDR2 SYDVKM. The ends were cut back, 6 bases at V and 2 bases at J, with 16 bases in the middle. This CDR3 is built from 15 residues.

This clone was seen only once. V usage is TRBV7-8 and J usage is TRBJ2-5; D may be TRBD2 (6 bases). CDR3 size: 15 residues. The germline gives CDR1 SGHVS, CDR2 FQNEAQ. Between the trimmed V and J ends, which lost 5 bases and 5 bases, there was a span of 18 bases. The CDR3 DNA reads TGTGCCAGCAGCGCCATAGGAGGGCCTTGGGAGACCCAGTACTTC. It is translated as CASSAIGGPWETQYF. Drawing the rest from reference TRBV7-8 and TRBJ2-5, the complete variable domain is GAGVSQSPRYKVAKRGQDVALRCDPISGHVSLFWYQQALGQGPEFLTYFQNEAQLDKSGLPSDRFFAERPEGSVSTLKIQRTQQEDSAVYLCASSAIGGPWETQYFGPGTRLLVL.

This clone was detected once. The chain is built from TRBV18 and TRBJ2-7; D perhaps matches TRBD1 (6 bases). The CDR3 extends over 13 amino acids. Trimming took off 5 bases at V and 6 bases at J, with 14 bases between the two ends. Germline assignment: CDR1 KGHSH and CDR2 LQKENI. CDR3: CASSTKQGTEQYF. The CDR3 DNA reads as TGTGCCAGCTCAACTAAACAGGGAACCGAGCAGTACTTC. Full variable domain (remainder filled in from reference TRBV18 and TRBJ2-7): NAGVMQNPRHLVRRRGQEARLRCSPMKGHSHVYWYRQLPEEGLKFMVYLQKENIIDESGMPKERFSAEFPKEGPSILRIQQVVRGDSAAYFCASSTKQGTEQYFGPGTRLTVT.

V gene TRBV28 combines with J gene TRBJ1-6; D is unclear. The CDR3 contains 13 residues. Germline V lookup: CDR1 MDHEN, CDR2 SYDVKM. Trimming left V 7 bases short and J 11 bases short, with 15 bases between. CDR3 coding DNA: TGTGCCAGCACTCTCCGGTCCTTTACACCCCTCCACTTT. This codes for CASTLRSFTPLHF.

The chain is built from TRBV2 and TRBJ2-6, with 10 bases matching TRBD1. V was clipped by 8 bases and J by 3 bases; unmatched bases: 7. The CDR3 length is 16 residues. Germline CDR1 is SNHLY and CDR2 is FYNNEI. Here the CDR3 DNA reads TGTGCCAGCGCGGGACAGGGGTTTTTTGGGGCCAACGTCCTGACTTTC. Translating it yields CASAGQGFFGANVLTF.

The gene calls are TRBV6-5 and TRBJ1-6; 7 bases agree with TRBD1. The CDR3 contains 13 residues. Germline V gene data show CDR1 as MNHEY and CDR2 as SVGAGI. V was clipped by 8 bases and J by 5 bases; unmatched bases: 3. The CDR3 DNA reads TGTGCCAGCTGTGACAGGGATAATTCACCCCTCCACTTT. Its protein is CASCDRDNSPLHF.

This clone was seen more than once but under ten times. The rearrangement joins TRBV5-1 to TRBJ2-1; D not certain. Trimming cost V 7 bases and J 0 bases, with 20 bases left between them. CDR3 length: 17 amino acids. Germline CDR1 SGHRS, CDR2 YFSETQ. CDR3 nucleotide sequence: TGCGCCAGCTGTTTGAGGTCCAGGCCAAGCTCCTACAATGAGCAGTTCTTC. Protein: CASCLRSRPSSYNEQFF.

This clone was seen only a few times. This chain links TRBV2 with TRBJ2-3; D may be TRBD1 or TRBD2 (6 bases each). The ends were cut back, 10 bases at V and 0 bases at J, with 14 bases in the middle. The CDR3 sequence is 14 residues long. CDR1 SNHLY and CDR2 FYNNEI come from the germline V gene. The CDR3 is CANSQGLSTDTQYF. As DNA, the CDR3 is TGTGCCAATTCACAGGGACTTAGCACAGATACGCAGTATTTT. Full variable domain (missing parts from reference TRBV2 and TRBJ2-3): EPEVTQTPSHQVTQMGQEVILRCVPISNHLYFYWYRQILGQKVEFLVSFYNNEISEKSEIFDDQFSVERPDGSNFTLKIRSTKLEDSAMYFCANSQGLSTDTQYFGPGTRLTVL.

The chain couples TRBV2 to TRBJ1-4, with TRBD1 matching 8 bases. Germline lookup yields CDR1 SNHLY and CDR2 FYNNEI. The CDR3 contains 14 residues. Trimming cost V 7 bases and J 10 bases; bases outside gene matches: 11. CDR3 amino acids: CASNRQGAGGKLFF. CDR3 nucleotide sequence: TGTGCCAGCAATAGGCAGGGGGCGGGGGGAAAACTGTTTTTT.